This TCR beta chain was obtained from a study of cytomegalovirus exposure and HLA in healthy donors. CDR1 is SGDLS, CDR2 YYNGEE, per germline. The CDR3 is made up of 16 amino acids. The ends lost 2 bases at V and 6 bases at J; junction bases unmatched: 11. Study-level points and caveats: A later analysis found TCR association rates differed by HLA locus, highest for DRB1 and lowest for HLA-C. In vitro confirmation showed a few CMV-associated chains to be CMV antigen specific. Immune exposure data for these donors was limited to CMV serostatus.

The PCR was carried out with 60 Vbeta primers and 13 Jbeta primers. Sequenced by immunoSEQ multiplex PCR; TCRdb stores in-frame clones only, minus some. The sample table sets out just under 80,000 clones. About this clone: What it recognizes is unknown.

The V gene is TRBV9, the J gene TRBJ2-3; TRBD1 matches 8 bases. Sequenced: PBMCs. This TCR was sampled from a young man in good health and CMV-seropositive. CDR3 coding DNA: TGTGCCAGCAGCGTGCTTAGGACAGGGTATGAGGATACGCAGTATTTT. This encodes CASSVLRTGYEDTQYF. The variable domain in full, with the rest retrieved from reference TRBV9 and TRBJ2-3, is DSGVTQTPKHLITATGQRVTLRCSPRSGDLSVYWYQQSLDQGLQFLIQYYNGEERAKGNILERFSAQQFPDLHSELNLSSLELGDSALYFCASSVLRTGYEDTQYFGPGTRLTVL.